This TCR beta chain was captured by sequencing in a study of blood T cells in healthy people across ages. V was clipped by 6 bases and J by 9 bases, with 27 bases between them. Germline-derived CDR1 and CDR2 are SGHTA and FQGNSA. The CDR3 consists of 16 residues. A sample-barcoded 5' primer and a J-beta primer mix were used in a second PCR of roughly 6 to 12 cycles. TCRdb itself ran the 5' RACE reads through MiXCR, one entry per CDR3 protein. Among roughly 800,000 distinct CDR3 sequences listed, 55% to 75% were seen once. The TCR comes from a young man in good health. The rearrangement links TRBV7-2 to TRBJ2-7; possible D gene TRBD2, 7 bases. Input material: blood. CDR3 nucleotide sequence: TGTGCCAGCAGTCTCGGGGGGCTAGGTGCTAGTGCTGGGCAGTACTTC. Its translation is CASSLGGLGASAGQYF.